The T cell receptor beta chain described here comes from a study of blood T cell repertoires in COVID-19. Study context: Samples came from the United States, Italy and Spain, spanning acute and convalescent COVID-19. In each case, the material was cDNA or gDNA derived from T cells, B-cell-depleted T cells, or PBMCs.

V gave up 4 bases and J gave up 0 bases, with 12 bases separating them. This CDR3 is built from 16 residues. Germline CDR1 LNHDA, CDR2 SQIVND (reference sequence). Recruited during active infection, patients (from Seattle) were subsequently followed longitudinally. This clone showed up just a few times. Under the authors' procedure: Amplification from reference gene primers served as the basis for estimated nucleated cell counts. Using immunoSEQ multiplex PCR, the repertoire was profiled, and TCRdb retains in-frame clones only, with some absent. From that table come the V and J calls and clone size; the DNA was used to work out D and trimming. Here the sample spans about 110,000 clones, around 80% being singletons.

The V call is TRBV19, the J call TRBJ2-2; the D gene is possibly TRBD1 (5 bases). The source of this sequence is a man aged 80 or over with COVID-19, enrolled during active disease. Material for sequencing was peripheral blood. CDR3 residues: CASSTYRTSNTGELFF. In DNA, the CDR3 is TGTGCCAGTAGTACATATCGGACATCGAACACCGGGGAGCTGTTTTTT.